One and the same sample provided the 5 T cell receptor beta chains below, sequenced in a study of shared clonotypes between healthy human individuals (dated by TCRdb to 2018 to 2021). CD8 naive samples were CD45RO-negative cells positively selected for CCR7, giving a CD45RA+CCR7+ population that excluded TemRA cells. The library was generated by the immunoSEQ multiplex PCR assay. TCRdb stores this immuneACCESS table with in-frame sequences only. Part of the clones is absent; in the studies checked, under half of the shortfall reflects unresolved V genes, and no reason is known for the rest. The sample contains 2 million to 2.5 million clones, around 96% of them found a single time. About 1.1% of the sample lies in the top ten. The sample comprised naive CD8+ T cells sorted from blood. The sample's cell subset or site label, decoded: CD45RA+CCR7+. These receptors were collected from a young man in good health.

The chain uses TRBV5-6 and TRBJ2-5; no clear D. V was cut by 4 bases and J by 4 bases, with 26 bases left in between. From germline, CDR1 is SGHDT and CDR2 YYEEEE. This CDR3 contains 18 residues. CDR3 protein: CASSPSTLNPLGRETQYF. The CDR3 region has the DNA TGTGCCAGCAGCCCTTCGACTCTCAATCCCCTCGGAAGAGAGACCCAGTACTTC. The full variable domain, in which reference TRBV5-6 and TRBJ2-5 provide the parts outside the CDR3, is DAGVTQSPTHLIKTRGQQVTLRCSPKSGHDTVSWYQQALGQGPQFIFQYYEEEERQRGNFPDRFSGHQFPNYSSELNVNALLLGDSALYLCASSPSTLNPLGRETQYFGPGTRLLVL.

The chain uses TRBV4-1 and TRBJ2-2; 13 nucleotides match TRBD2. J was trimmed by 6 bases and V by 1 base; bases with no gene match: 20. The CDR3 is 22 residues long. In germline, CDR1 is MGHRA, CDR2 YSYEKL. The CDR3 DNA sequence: TGCGCCAGCAGCCAAGTTTTTAATAATCCGGGACTAGCGGGATATTACCCCGGGGAGCTGTTTTTT. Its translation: CASSQVFNNPGLAGYYPGELFF.

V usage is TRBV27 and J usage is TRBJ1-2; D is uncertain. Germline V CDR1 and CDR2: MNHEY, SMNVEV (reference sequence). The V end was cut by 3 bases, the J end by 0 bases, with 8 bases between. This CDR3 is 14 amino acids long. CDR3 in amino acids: CASSFTSTNYGYTF. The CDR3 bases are TGTGCCAGCAGTTTTACCAGTACTAACTATGGCTACACCTTC.

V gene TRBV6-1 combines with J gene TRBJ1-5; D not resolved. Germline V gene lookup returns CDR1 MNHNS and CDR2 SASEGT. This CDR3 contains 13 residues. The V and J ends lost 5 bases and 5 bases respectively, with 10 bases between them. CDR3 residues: CASSKSEYQPQHF. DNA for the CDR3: TGTGCCAGCAGTAAATCGGAGTATCAGCCCCAGCATTTT.

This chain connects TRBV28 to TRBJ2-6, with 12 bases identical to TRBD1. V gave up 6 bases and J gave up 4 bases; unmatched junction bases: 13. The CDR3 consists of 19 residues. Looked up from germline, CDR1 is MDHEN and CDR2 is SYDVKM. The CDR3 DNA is TGTGCCAGCAGGGGGACAGGGGGCAGTGGATCGGACGGGGCCAACGTCCTGACTTTC. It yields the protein CASRGTGGSGSDGANVLTF.